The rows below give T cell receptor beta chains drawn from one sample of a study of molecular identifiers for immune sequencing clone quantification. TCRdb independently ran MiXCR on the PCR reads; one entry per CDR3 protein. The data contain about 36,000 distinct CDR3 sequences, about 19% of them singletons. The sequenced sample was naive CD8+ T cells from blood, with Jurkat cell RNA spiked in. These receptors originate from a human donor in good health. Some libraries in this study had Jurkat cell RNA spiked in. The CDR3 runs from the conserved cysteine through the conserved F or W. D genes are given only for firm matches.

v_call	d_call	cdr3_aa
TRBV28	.	CASSLGRSETYEQYF
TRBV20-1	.	CSADRQEPGSQYF
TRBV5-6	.	CASSPISGSYNEQFF
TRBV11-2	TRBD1	CASSSGQGRASPDTQYF
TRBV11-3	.	CACSLMNNEQFF
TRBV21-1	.	CASSSRGGGSNQPQHF
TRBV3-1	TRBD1	CASSQKIPGTGSSGANVLTF
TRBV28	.	CASSPYTGTYEQYF
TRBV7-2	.	CASSHGVGLEQYF
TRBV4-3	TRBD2	CASSQGTSVNYEQYF
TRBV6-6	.	CASSHALSLQTGELFF
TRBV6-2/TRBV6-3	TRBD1	CASSYPGQGSTDTQYF
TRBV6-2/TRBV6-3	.	CASSYLVSHNEQFF
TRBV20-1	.	CSANLDSSYEQYF
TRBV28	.	CASSKQEYEQYF
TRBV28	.	CASSSPSTVQPQRF
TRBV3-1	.	CASSRGTAYEQYF
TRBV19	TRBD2	CASSSSSGGPLGDTQYF
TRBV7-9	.	CASSLTGSRQLNEKLFF
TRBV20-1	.	CSAGQPQHF
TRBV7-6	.	CASSLVLRVQETQYF
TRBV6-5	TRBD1	CASSYQYRGRSGANVLTF
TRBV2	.	CASRRTPYEQYF
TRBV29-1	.	CSVELRGQGLDQPQHF
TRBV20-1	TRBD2	CSARDGLAGIQYF
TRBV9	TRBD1	CASSLETGAVEQYF
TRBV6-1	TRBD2	CASSEPVSSGGVYEQYF
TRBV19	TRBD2	CASSRGLAGSTDTQYF
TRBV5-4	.	CASSLSIVPDTQYF
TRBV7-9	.	CATPRAGPRGPGYTF
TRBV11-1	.	CASSLGGVEQYF
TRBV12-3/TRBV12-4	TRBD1	CASSPGQLLDTQYF
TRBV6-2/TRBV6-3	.	CASSYGLGVTEAFF
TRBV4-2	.	CASSQGWGEQYF
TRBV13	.	CASSLWGAADTQYF
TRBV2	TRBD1	CASSRTTGGVEKLFF
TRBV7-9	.	CASSYMAGANVLTF
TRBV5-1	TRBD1	CASSDRGLNTEAFF
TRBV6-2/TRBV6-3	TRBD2	CASSYVTSGPDTQYF
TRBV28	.	CASSPGGDYEQYF
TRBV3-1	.	CASSQDIRPGGRETQYF
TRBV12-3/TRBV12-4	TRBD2	CASSFWRERDNEQYF
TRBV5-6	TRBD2	CASSATSGETQYF
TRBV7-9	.	CASSLAGTYEQYF
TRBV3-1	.	CASSQDPGHNTEAFF
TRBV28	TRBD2	CASSLIAGEGWQYF
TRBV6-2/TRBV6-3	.	CASSYSPNTGELFF
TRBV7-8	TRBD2	CASSHQGTSGGRGTQCF